The 22 T cell receptor beta chains presented below share a single source sample, sequenced in a study of blood T cell dynamics during melanoma immunotherapy. The time point: pre-treatment baseline. Measured with immunoSEQ multiplex PCR; TCRdb has only the in-frame clones, and not every one. Of about 560 clones in the sample, about 80% were seen once. The sequencing here drew on blood, taken from a patient treated with checkpoint blockade. These receptors were taken from a human donor with melanoma. Some clones in this sample may be carry-over from other donors' samples.

The chain joins TRBV19 to TRBJ2-3, with TRBD2 as a possible D gene (5 bases). V was trimmed by 6 bases and J by 6 bases, leaving 7 bases between them. Germline V gene sequence: CDR1 LNHDA, CDR2 SQIVND (reference sequence). The CDR3 extends over 11 amino acids. The CDR3 sequence: CASSRGDTQYF. The CDR3 DNA follows: TGTGCCAGTAGCCGCGGGGATACGCAGTATTTT.

The rearrangement links TRBV10-1 to TRBJ2-7; D uncertain. Trimming pared 0 bases from V and 2 bases from J, leaving 14 bases between. The CDR3 sequence is 16 residues long. The V gene's germline CDR1 is WNHNN and CDR2 SYGVQD (reference sequence). This CDR3 is CASSESFGGSAYEQYF. CDR3 in DNA: TGCGCCAGCAGTGAGTCGTTCGGTGGGTCTGCCTACGAGCAGTACTTC.

The chain recombines TRBV9 with TRBJ1-1, with D unresolved. V was shortened by 1 base and J by 2 bases, with 9 bases between the two germline ends. Germline V gene lookup returns CDR1 SGDLS and CDR2 YYNGEE. The CDR3 spans 14 residues. This chain's CDR3 is CASSVTSYNTEAFF. The CDR3 nucleotides read TGTGCCAGCAGCGTAACAAGTTACAACACTGAAGCTTTCTTT.

This chain links TRBV7-9 with TRBJ1-6, with TRBD1 identical over 9 bases. This CDR3 has 15 amino acids. The V segment lost 4 bases and the J segment 7 bases; nucleotides outside the gene matches: 5. Germline CDR1 reads SEHNR; CDR2 reads FQNEAQ (reference sequence). The DNA of the CDR3 is TGTGCCAGCAGCTGGGACAGGGCTTTGAATTCACCCCTCCACTTT. Protein sequence: CASSWDRALNSPLHF.

The genes are TRBV10-3 and TRBJ2-1, with D possibly being TRBD2 (5 bases). CDR3 size: 13 residues. V shed 8 bases and J shed 4 bases, with 12 bases lying between them. Germline CDR1 is ENHRY and CDR2 is SYGVKD. The CDR3 DNA follows: TGTGCCATCCGCCCAGAGGGATACAATGAGCAGTTCTTC. Translated: CAIRPEGYNEQFF.

CDR3 loop: CASSLTPWGDPGANVLTF. DNA for the CDR3: TGTGCCAGCAGCTTAACCCCGTGGGGGGATCCTGGGGCCAACGTCCTGACTTTC. The rearrangement joins TRBV7-2 to TRBJ2-6; perhaps TRBD2 as D (6 bases). This CDR3 is built from 18 residues. Trimming removed 2 bases from V and 2 bases from J, with 16 bases in between. CDR1 is SGHTA, CDR2 FQGNSA, per germline.

The chain recombines TRBV6-1 with TRBJ1-5; D may be TRBD1 (5 bases). This CDR3 contains 14 residues. CDR1 and CDR2 from the germline V gene are MNHNS and SASEGT. Trimming left V 3 bases short and J 7 bases short, with 13 bases between. The CDR3 DNA reads as TGTGCCAGCAGTGACAGGGTCGGGAGACAGCCCCAGCATTTT. Protein sequence: CASSDRVGRQPQHF.

The chain recombines TRBV4-1 with TRBJ2-7, with TRBD2 as a possible D gene (5 bases). This CDR3 is 14 amino acids long. V was pared by 0 bases and J by 1 base, with 7 bases between. The germline gives CDR1 MGHRA, CDR2 YSYEKL. In DNA, the CDR3 is TGCGCCAGCAGCCAAGAGAGGGATTCCTACGAGCAGTACTTC. This codes for CASSQERDSYEQYF.

The DNA for the CDR3 is TGCAGCGCTCAGACAGGGGAGGTCAATGAGCAGTTCTTC. Residues: CSAQTGEVNEQFF. The chain joins TRBV29-1 to TRBJ2-1; 8 positions match TRBD1. From germline, CDR1 is SQVTM and CDR2 ANQGSEA. The trim removed 7 bases at V and 6 bases at J, leaving 8 bases unmatched. CDR3 size: 13 residues.

The chain has TRBV7-6 and TRBJ2-7; 8 nucleotides match TRBD1. This CDR3 has 13 amino acids. V was pared by 5 bases and J by 3 bases, with 3 bases of the junction left unmatched. Looked up from germline, CDR1 is SGHVS and CDR2 is FNYEAQ. This CDR3 reads CASSRTGNYEQYF. CDR3 sequence (DNA): TGTGCCAGCAGCCGGACAGGGAACTACGAGCAGTACTTC.

The rearrangement joins TRBV14 to TRBJ1-1; D is unclear. Trimming shortened V by 5 bases and J by 2 bases, and 9 bases separated the two germline ends. The CDR3 sequence is 13 residues long. Germline CDR1 SGHDN, CDR2 FVKESK. CDR3 in amino acids: CASSKTANTEAFF. CDR3 nucleotide sequence: TGTGCCAGCAGCAAAACAGCAAACACTGAAGCTTTCTTT.

The V call is TRBV5-4, the J call TRBJ2-6; D gene unclear. From germline, CDR1 is SGHNT and CDR2 YYREEE (reference sequence). V was shortened by 3 bases and J by 4 bases, with 8 bases between the two germline ends. The CDR3 is 14 residues long. The CDR3 DNA reads as TGTGCCAGCAGCTGGTCCGTAGGGGCCAACGTCCTGACTTTC. Its protein is CASSWSVGANVLTF.

The rearrangement links TRBV5-1 to TRBJ2-2; the match to TRBD1 covers 10 bases. V lost 2 bases to trimming and J lost 5 bases; unmatched junction nucleotides: 6. The germline gives CDR1 SGHRS, CDR2 YFSETQ. The CDR3 consists of 16 residues. For the CDR3, the DNA is TGCGCCAGCAGCTTTTCCGGGACAGGGGCAACCGGGGAGCTGTTTTTT. Its translation is CASSFSGTGATGELFF. The full variable domain, its missing parts supplied by reference TRBV5-1 and TRBJ2-2, is KAGVTQTPRYLIKTRGQQVTLSCSPISGHRSVSWYQQTPGQGLQFLFEYFSETQRNKGNFPGRFSGRQFSNSRSEMNVSTLELGDSALYLCASSFSGTGATGELFFGEGSRLTVL.

This clone appeared a few times. The chain is built from TRBV9 and TRBJ2-7, with D possibly being TRBD2 (5 bases). CDR1 is SGDLS, CDR2 YYNGEE, per germline. V dropped 3 bases and J dropped 7 bases, with 11 bases sitting between them. CDR3 size: 12 residues. CDR3 loop: CASSARTGEQYF. In DNA form, the CDR3 reads TGTGCCAGCAGCGCCCGGACTGGGGAGCAGTACTTC.

The chain recombines TRBV7-6 with TRBJ2-7; 7 nucleotides align to TRBD1. From germline, CDR1 is SGHVS and CDR2 FNYEAQ. V shed 3 bases, J shed 3 bases, and the junction held 8 bases outside the gene matches. The CDR3 totals 15 residues. As DNA, the CDR3 is TGTGCCAGCAGCTTCCGACAGGGTTCCCTCTACGAGCAGTACTTC. Its protein product is CASSFRQGSLYEQYF.

The rearrangement uses TRBV5-1 and TRBJ2-2; 7 bases are shared with TRBD1. CDR1 and CDR2 (germline): SGHRS, YFSETQ. V lost 2 bases and J lost 0; bases outside the gene matches: 1. There are 15 residues in the CDR3. The CDR3 is CASSLQGTNTGELFF. The CDR3 bases are TGCGCCAGCAGCTTACAGGGGACGAACACCGGGGAGCTGTTTTTT.

The rearrangement links TRBV28 to TRBJ1-4; D ambiguous. The germline V and J ends were trimmed by 6 bases and 8 bases, with 13 bases remaining between them. The CDR3 is made up of 13 amino acids. Per the germline V gene, CDR1 is MDHEN and CDR2 is SYDVKM. The CDR3 spells CASRPPSVEKLFF. Here the CDR3 DNA reads TGTGCCAGCAGACCTCCATCAGTGGAAAAACTGTTTTTT.

The V and J genes are TRBV30 and TRBJ1-4; the D gene is possibly TRBD1 (5 bases). V dropped 5 bases and J dropped 3 bases, with 19 bases sitting between them. Germline CDR1 GTSNPN, CDR2 SVGIG (reference sequence). The CDR3 loop spans 16 amino acids. The CDR3 sequence is CAWDLAGALSNEKLFF. The CDR3 DNA reads as TGTGCCTGGGATCTCGCTGGGGCCTTGTCTAATGAAAAACTGTTTTTT.

The V call is TRBV11-2, the J call TRBJ2-7; D uncertain. V dropped 1 base and J dropped 2 bases, with 9 bases sitting between them. The length of the CDR3 is 14 residues. Germline-derived CDR1 and CDR2 are SGHAT and FQNNGV. CDR3 loop: CASSLVPGAYEQYF. In nucleotides, the CDR3 is TGTGCCAGCAGCTTAGTTCCGGGTGCCTACGAGCAGTACTTC.

This clone came up a few times. The V gene is TRBV28, the J gene TRBJ2-3, with D perhaps being TRBD1 or TRBD2 (6 bases each). CDR3 length: 14 amino acids. The germline V and J ends were trimmed by 7 bases and 1 base, with 12 bases remaining between them. Germline CDR1 is MDHEN and CDR2 is SYDVKM. CDR3 in DNA: TGTGCCAGCAAAACTGGGGGGCGCACAGATACGCAGTATTTT. Protein product: CASKTGGRTDTQYF.

The chain recombines TRBV7-2 with TRBJ2-1, with TRBD1 matching 11 bases. The germline gives CDR1 SGHTA, CDR2 FQGNSA. Trimming removed 5 bases from V and 12 bases from J; junction bases left unmatched: 9. The CDR3 extends over 14 amino acids. This chain's CDR3 is CASSPRDRGFLQFF. The DNA of the CDR3 is TGTGCCAGCAGCCCCCGGGACAGGGGGTTCTTGCAGTTCTTC.

The CDR3 coding sequence is TGTGCCAGCAGTCAGGGACAGATCTATGGCTACACCTTC. This translates into CASSQGQIYGYTF. The chain is built from TRBV6-6 and TRBJ1-2; 7 bases agree with TRBD1. There are 13 residues in the CDR3. Unmatched junction bases numbered 4, after V lost 5 bases and J lost 4 bases. Germline CDR1 MNHNY, CDR2 SVGAGI (reference sequence).